The sequence of this T cell receptor beta chain was determined in a study of CXCR3-negative and CXCR3-positive naive CD8 T cells. Regarding this clonotype: Its cognate antigen is unknown.

Findings of the study overall: Memory CD8+ cells showed much lower diversity, while both naive subsets were comparably high. Hydrophobicity was higher for TRB CDR3s found in CXCR3-positive naive cells than in CXCR3-negative naive cells. Both naive subsets, CXCR3-negative and CXCR3-positive, displayed similar TRBV-TRBJ usage, unlike memory cells.

Using triplicate sorts, 300,000 cells were collected each time from every CD8+ T cell subset. Cells classed as naive CD8+ T cells were CD45RO-CCR7+CD27+CD95-. Researchers prepared the TRB cDNA libraries using 5' RACE with UMI labels. For each CDR3 protein, TCRdb gives one entry from its re-call of the 5' RACE reads, without DNA. The sample's table shows some 150,000 distinct CDR3 sequences. Germline V gene sequence: CDR1 SGHDT, CDR2 YYEEEE. The CDR3 has 14 amino acids. This chain connects TRBV5-6 to TRBJ2-7. The source material was naive CXCR3+ CD8+ T cells from blood. The subset denotes: CD45RO-CCR7+CD27+CD95- naive CD8+ T cells expressing CXCR3 (TNR3+). The sequence was collected from a human donor in good health. Some clones in this sample may be carry-over from other donors' samples. The CDR3 sequence: CASSSGFGSYEQYF.